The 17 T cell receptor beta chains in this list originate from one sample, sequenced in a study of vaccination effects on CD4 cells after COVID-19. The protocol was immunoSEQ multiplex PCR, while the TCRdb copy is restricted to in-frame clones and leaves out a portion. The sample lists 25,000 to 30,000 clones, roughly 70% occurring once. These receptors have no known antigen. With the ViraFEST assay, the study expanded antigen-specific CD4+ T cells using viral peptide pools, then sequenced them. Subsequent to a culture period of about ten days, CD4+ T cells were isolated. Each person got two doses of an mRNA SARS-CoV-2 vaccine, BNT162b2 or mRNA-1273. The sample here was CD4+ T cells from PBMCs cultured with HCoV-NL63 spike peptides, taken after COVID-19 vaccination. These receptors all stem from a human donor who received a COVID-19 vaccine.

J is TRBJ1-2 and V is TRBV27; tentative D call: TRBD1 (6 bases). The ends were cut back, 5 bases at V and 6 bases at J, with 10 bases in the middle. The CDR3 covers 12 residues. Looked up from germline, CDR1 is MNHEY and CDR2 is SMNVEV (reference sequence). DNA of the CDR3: TGTGCCAGCAGTCAAGGGGGTAATGGCTACACCTTC. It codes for CASSQGGNGYTF.

Here the CDR3 DNA reads TGTGCCAGCAGTCCGCTAATTCCGTGGGAGCAGTACTTC. This sequence encodes CASSPLIPWEQYF. J is TRBJ2-7 and V is TRBV2; D remains unclear. This CDR3 comprises 13 residues. Germline V gene data show CDR1 as SNHLY and CDR2 as FYNNEI. The ends were cut back, 5 bases at V and 7 bases at J, with 15 bases in the middle.

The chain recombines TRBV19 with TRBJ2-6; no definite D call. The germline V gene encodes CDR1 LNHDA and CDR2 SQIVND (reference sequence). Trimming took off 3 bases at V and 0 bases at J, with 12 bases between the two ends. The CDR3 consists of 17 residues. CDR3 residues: CASSIPPRSSGANVLTF. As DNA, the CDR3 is TGTGCCAGTAGTATCCCCCCGCGGAGCTCTGGGGCCAACGTCCTGACTTTC.

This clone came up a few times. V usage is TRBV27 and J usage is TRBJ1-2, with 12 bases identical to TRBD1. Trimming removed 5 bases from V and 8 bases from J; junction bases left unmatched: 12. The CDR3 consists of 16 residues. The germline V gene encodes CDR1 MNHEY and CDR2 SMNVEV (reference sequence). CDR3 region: CASSTTSGTGGVGYTF. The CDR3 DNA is TGTGCCAGCAGTACTACATCCGGGACAGGGGGCGTGGGCTACACCTTC.

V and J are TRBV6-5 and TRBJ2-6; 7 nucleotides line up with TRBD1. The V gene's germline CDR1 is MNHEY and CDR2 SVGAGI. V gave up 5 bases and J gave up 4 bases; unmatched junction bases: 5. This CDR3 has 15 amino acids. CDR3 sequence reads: CASSTQGSGANVLTF. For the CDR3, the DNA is TGTGCCAGCAGTACACAGGGGTCCGGGGCCAACGTCCTGACTTTC.

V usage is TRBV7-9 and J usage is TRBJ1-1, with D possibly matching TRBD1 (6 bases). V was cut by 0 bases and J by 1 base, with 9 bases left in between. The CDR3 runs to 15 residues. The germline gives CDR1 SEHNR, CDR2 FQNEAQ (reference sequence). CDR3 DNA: TGTGCCAGCAGCTTAGCAGGGACAAGGAACACTGAAGCTTTCTTT. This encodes CASSLAGTRNTEAFF.

The CDR3 DNA sequence: TGTGCCAGCAGCCCCCCTGTGGGGGCTGTGACTGAAGCTTTCTTT. Its translation is CASSPPVGAVTEAFF. The chain recombines TRBV7-9 with TRBJ1-1; TRBD1 is a possible D gene (6 bases). This CDR3 has 15 residues. V was trimmed by 5 bases and J by 5 bases, leaving 18 bases between them. Germline-derived CDR1 and CDR2 are SEHNR and FQNEAQ (reference sequence).

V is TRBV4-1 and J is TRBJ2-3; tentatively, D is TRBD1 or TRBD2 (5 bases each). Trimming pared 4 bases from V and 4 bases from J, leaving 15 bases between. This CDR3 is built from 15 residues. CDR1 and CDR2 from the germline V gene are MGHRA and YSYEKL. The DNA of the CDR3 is TGCGCCAGCAGCCCGCAGGGACGTCCGCCAGATACGCAGTATTTT. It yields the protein CASSPQGRPPDTQYF.

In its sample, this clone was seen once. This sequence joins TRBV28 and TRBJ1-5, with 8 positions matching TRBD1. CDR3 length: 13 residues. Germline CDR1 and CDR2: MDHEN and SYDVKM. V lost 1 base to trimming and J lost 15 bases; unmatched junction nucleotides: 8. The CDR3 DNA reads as TGTGCCAGCAGTTTATCTCAGGGGGCGAGATTGCATTTT. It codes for CASSLSQGARLHF.

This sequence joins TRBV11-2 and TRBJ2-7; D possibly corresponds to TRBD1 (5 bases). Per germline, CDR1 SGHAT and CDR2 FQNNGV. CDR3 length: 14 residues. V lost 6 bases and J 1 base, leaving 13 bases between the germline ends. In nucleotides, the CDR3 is TGTGCCAGCAGGTCGGACACCTATTCCTACGAGCAGTACTTC. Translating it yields CASRSDTYSYEQYF. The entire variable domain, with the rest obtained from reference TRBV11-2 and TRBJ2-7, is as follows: EAGVAQSPRYKIIEKRQSVAFWCNPISGHATLYWYQQILGQGPKLLIQFQNNGVVDDSQLPKDRFSAERLKGVDSTLKIQPAKLEDSAVYLCASRSDTYSYEQYFGPGTRLTVT.

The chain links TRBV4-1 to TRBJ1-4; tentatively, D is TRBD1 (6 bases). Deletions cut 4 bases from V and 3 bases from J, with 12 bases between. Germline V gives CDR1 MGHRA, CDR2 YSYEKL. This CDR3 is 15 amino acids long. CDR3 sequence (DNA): TGCGCCAGCAGCCGTGACAGGCCATCTAATGAAAAACTGTTTTTT. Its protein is CASSRDRPSNEKLFF.

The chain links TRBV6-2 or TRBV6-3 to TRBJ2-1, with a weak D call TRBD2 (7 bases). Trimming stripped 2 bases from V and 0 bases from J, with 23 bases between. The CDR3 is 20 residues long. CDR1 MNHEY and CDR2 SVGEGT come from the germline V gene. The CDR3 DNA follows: TGTGCCAGCAGTTACCCGAGGGGGGTTGGGAGGGGGGGCTCCTACAATGAGCAGTTCTTC. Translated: CASSYPRGVGRGGSYNEQFF.

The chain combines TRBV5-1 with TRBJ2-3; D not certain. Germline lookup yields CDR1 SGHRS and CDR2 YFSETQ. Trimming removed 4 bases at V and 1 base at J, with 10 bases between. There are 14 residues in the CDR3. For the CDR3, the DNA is TGCGCCAGCAGCCAACCAGAGGGCACAGATACGCAGTATTTT. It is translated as CASSQPEGTDTQYF.

The CDR3 region is CASSKGHYNSPLHF. For the CDR3, the DNA is TGTGCCAGCAGTAAGGGACATTATAATTCACCCCTCCACTTT. The chain links TRBV11-2 to TRBJ1-6; the D gene is possibly TRBD1 (6 bases). Germline assignment: CDR1 SGHAT and CDR2 FQNNGV. V was shortened by 6 bases and J by 4 bases, with 10 bases between the two germline ends. The CDR3 is made up of 14 amino acids.

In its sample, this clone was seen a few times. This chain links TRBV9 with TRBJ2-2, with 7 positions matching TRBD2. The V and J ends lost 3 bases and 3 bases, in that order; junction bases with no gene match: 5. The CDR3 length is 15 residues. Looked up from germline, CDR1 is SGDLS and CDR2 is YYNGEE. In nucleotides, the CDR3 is TGTGCCAGCAGCGGGGCTAGCGGCTACACCGGGGAGCTGTTTTTT. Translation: CASSGASGYTGELFF.

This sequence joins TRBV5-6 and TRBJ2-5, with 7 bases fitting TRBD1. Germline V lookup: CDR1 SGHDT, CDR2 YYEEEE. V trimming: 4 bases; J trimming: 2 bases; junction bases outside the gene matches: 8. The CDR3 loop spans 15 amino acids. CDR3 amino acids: CASSPLDREQETQYF. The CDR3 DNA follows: TGTGCCAGCAGCCCGCTAGACAGGGAACAAGAGACCCAGTACTTC.

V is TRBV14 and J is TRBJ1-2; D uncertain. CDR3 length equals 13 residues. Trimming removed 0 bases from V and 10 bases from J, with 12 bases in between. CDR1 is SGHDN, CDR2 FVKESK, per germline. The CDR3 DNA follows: TGTGCCAGCAGCCAAGACAGCTACCGAGACTACACCTTC. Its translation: CASSQDSYRDYTF.